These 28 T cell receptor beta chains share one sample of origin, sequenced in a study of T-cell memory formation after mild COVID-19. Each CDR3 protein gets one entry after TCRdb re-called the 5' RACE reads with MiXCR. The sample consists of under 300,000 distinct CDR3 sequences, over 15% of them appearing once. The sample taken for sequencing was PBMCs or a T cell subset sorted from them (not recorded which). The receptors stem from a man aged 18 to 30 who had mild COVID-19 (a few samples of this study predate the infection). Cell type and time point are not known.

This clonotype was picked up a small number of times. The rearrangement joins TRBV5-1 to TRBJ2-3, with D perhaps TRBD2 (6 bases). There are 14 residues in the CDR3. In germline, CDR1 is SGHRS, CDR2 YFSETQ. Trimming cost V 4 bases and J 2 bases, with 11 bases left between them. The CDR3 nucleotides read TGCGCCAGCAGCCCGGGACTCAACACAGATACGCAGTATTTT. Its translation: CASSPGLNTDTQYF.

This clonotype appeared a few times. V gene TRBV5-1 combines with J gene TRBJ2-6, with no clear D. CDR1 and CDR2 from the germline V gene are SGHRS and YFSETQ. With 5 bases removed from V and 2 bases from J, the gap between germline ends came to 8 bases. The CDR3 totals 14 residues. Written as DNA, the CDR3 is TGCGCCAGCAGTCAATCCCCTGGGGCCAACGTCCTGACTTTC. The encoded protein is CASSQSPGANVLTF.

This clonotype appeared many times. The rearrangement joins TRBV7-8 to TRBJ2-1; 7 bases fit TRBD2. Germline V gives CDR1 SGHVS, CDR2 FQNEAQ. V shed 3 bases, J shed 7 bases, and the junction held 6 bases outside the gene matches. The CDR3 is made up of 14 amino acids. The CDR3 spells CASSLGSGANEQFF. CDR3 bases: TGTGCCAGCAGCTTGGGAAGCGGGGCAAATGAGCAGTTCTTC.

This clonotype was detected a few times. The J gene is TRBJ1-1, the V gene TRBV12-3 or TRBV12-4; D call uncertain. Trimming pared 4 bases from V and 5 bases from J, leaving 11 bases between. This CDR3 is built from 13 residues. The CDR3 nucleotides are TGTGCCAGCAGTTCAAGGGAGGGAACTGAAGCTTTCTTT. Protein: CASSSREGTEAFF.

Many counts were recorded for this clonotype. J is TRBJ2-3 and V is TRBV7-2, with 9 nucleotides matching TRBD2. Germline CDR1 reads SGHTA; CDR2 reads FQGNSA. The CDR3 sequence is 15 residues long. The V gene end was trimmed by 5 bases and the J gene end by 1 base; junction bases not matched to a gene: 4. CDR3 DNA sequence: TGTGCCAGCAGCCCGCGGGGGGGCGGCACAGATACGCAGTATTTT. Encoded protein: CASSPRGGGTDTQYF.

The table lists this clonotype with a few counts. CDR3 amino acids: CSGHGARQPQHF. CDR3 coding DNA: TGCAGCGGCCACGGGGCGCGGCAGCCCCAGCATTTT. The V and J genes are TRBV20-1 and TRBJ1-5; D may be TRBD1 (5 bases). Per germline, CDR1 DFQATT and CDR2 SNEGSKA (reference sequence). CDR3 size: 12 residues.

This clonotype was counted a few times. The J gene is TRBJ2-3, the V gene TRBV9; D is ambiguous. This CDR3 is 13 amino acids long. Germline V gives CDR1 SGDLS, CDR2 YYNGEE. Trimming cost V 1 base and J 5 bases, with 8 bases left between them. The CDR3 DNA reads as TGTGCCAGCAGCGTAAATCAGATAGATACGCAGTATTTT. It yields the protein CASSVNQIDTQYF.

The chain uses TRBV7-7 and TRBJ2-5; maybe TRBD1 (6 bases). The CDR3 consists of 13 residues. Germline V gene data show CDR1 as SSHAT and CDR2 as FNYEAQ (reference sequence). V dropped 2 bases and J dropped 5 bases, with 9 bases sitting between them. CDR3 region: CASSLQGMETQYF. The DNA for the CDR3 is TGTGCCAGCAGCTTACAGGGGATGGAGACCCAGTACTTC.

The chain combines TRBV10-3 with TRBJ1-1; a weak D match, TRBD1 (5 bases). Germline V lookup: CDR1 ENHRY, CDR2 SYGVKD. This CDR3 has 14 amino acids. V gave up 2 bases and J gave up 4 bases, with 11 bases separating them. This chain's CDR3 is CAISEGQQATEAFF. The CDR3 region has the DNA TGTGCCATCAGTGAGGGACAACAGGCCACTGAAGCTTTCTTT.

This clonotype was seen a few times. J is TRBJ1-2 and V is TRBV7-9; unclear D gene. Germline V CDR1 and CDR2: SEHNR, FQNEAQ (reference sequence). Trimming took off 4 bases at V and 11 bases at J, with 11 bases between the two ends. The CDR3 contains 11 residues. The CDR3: CASSSELRYTF. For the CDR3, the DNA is TGTGCCAGCAGCTCCGAATTACGGTACACCTTC.

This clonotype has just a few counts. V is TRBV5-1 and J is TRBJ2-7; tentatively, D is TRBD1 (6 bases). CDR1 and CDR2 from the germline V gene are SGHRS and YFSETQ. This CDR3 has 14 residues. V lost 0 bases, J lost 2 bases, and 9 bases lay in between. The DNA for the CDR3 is TGCGCCAGCAGCTTGGGTCCAGGGGCCTACGAGCAGTACTTC. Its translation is CASSLGPGAYEQYF.

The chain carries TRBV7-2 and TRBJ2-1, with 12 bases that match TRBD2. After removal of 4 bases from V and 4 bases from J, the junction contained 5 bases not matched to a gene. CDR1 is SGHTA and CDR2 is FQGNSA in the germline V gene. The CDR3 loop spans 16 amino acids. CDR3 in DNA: TGTGCCAGCAGCTCACTAGCGGGGGGAGTATACAATGAGCAGTTCTTC. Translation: CASSSLAGGVYNEQFF.

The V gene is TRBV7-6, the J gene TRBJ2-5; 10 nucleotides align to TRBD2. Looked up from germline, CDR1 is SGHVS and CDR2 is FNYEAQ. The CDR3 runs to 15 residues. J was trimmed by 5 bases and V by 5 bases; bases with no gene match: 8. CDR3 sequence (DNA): TGTGCCAGCAGCCCGAGAGCGGGGGGGCCGGAGACCCAGTACTTC. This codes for CASSPRAGGPETQYF.

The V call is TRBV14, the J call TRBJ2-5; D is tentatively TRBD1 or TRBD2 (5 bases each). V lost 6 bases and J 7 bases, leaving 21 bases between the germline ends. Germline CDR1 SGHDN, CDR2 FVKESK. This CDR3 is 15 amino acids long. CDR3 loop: CASSRTAGTFGTQYF. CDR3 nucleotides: TGTGCCAGCAGTCGCACCGCCGGGACCTTCGGGACCCAGTACTTC.

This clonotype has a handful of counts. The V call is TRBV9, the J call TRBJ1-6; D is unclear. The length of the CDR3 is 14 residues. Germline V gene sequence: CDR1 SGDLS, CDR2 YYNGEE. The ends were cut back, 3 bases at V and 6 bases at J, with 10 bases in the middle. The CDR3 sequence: CASSEGPGNSPLHF. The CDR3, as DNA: TGTGCCAGCAGCGAGGGCCCCGGTAATTCACCCCTCCACTTT.

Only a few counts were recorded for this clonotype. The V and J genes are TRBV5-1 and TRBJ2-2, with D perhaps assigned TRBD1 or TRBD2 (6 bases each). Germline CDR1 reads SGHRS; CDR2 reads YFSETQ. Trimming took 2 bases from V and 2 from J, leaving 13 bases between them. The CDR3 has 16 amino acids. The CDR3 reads CASSFRGTLNTGELFF. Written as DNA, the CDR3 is TGCGCCAGCAGCTTTCGGGGGACACTCAACACCGGGGAGCTGTTTTTT.

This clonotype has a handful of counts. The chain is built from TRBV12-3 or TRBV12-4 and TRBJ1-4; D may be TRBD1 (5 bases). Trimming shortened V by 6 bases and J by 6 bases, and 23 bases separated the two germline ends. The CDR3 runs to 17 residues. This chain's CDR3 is CASRRDTSDGAYEKLFF. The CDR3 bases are TGTGCCAGCAGACGTGACACCTCCGACGGGGCCTATGAAAAACTGTTTTTT.

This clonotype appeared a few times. The CDR3 DNA reads TGTGCCAGCAGCATGGGGGTGGGGGTCCAGCCCCAGCATTTT. Protein sequence: CASSMGVGVQPQHF. The V and J genes are TRBV2 and TRBJ1-5, with D possibly being TRBD1 (5 bases). Trimming took off 6 bases at V and 7 bases at J, with 16 bases between the two ends. This CDR3 has 14 residues. CDR1 and CDR2 from the germline V gene are SNHLY and FYNNEI.

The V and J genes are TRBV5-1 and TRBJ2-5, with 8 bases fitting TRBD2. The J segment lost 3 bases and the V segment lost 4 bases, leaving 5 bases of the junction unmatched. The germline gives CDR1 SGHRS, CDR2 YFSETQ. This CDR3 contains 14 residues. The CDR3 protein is CASSKAGGKETQYF. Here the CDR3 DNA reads TGCGCCAGCAGCAAGGCGGGAGGAAAAGAGACCCAGTACTTC.

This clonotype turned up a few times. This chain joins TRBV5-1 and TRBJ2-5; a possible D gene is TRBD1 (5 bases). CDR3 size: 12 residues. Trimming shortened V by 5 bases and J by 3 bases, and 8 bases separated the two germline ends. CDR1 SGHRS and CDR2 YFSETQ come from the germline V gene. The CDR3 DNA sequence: TGCGCCAGCAGGGCGGACAAAGAGACCCAGTACTTC. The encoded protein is CASRADKETQYF.

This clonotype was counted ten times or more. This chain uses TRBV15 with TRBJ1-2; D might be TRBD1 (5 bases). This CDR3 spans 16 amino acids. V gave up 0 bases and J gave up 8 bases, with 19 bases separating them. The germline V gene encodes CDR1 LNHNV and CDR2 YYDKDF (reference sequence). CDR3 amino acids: CATSREGFMLGEGYTF. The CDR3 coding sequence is TGTGCCACCAGCAGAGAAGGTTTTATGTTGGGGGAAGGCTACACCTTC.

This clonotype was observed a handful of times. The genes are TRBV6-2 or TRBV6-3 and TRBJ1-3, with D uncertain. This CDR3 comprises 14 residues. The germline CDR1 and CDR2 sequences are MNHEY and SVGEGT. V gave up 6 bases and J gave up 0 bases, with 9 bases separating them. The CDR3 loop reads CASRQSHSGNTIYF. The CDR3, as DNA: TGTGCCAGCAGACAGAGCCACTCTGGAAACACCATATATTTT.

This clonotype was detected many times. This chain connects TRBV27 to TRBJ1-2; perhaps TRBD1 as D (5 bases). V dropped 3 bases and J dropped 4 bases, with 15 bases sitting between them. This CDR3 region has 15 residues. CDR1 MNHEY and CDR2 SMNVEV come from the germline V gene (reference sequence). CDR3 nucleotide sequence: TGTGCCAGCAGTTTTTGGCGTCCAGGGACCTATGGCTACACCTTC. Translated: CASSFWRPGTYGYTF.

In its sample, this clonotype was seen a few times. The CDR3 region has the DNA TGTGCCAGCTCCCCTCAGCACAGGGGGAACACTGAAGCTTTCTTT. Protein: CASSPQHRGNTEAFF. The rearrangement joins TRBV18 to TRBJ1-1; 7 bases are a match to TRBD1. The CDR3 contains 15 residues. Trimming cost V 6 bases and J 1 base; bases outside gene matches: 8. Germline assignment: CDR1 KGHSH and CDR2 LQKENI.

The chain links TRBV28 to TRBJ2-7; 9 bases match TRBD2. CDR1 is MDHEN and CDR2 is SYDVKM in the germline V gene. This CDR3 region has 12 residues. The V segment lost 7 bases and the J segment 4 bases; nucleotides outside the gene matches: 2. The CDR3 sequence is CASTSGAYEQYV. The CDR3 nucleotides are TGTGCCAGCACTAGCGGGGCTTACGAGCAGTACGTC.

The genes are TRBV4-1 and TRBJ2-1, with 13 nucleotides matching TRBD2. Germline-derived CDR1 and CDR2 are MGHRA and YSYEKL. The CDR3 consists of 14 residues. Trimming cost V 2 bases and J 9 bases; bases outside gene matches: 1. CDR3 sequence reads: CASSQTSGGGEQFF. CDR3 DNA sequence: TGCGCCAGCAGCCAAACTAGCGGGGGGGGTGAGCAGTTCTTC.

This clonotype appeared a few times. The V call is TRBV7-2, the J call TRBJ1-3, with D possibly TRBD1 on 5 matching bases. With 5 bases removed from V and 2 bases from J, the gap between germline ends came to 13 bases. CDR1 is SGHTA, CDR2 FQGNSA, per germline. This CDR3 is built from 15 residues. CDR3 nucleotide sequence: TGTGCCAGCAGCGTTCAGGGTCAAACTGGAAACACCATATATTTT. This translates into CASSVQGQTGNTIYF.

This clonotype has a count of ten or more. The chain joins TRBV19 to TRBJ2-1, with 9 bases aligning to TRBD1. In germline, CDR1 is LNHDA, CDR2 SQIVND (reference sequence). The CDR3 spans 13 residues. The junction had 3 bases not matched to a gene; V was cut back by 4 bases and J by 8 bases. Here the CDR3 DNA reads TGTGCCAGTAGTACTCGACAGGGGGATGAGCAGTTCTTC. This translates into CASSTRQGDEQFF.